Below, one TCR beta chain is given with its context. Its specificity is unknown. This entry comes from a study of vaccination effects on CD4 cells after COVID-19. Data came from immunoSEQ multiplex PCR; TCRdb stores just in-frame clones and leaves some out. This table holds over 20,000 clones, around 74% found once. Before any sequencing was done, the ViraFEST assay used viral peptide pools to expand antigen-specific CD4+ T cells. Researchers isolated CD4+ T cells once less than 13 days of culture had elapsed. Recipients of the vaccine had no prior SARS-CoV-2 infection and negative nucleocapsid antibodies. The authors exchanged half the medium for IL-2 medium on days 3 and 7. This sequence was found in a human donor who received a COVID-19 vaccine. Here the sequenced sample was CD4+ T cells from PBMCs cultured with SARS-CoV-2 spike peptides, taken before COVID-19 vaccination.

CDR3 residues: CASSVGRTSGGDTQYF. CDR3 coding DNA: TGTGCCAGCAGTGTCGGCCGGACTAGCGGGGGAGATACGCAGTATTTT. The chain links TRBV6-1 to TRBJ2-3, with TRBD2 matching 13 bases. V was clipped by 4 bases and J by 5 bases; unmatched bases: 6. Germline lookup yields CDR1 MNHNS and CDR2 SASEGT. CDR3 size: 16 residues.